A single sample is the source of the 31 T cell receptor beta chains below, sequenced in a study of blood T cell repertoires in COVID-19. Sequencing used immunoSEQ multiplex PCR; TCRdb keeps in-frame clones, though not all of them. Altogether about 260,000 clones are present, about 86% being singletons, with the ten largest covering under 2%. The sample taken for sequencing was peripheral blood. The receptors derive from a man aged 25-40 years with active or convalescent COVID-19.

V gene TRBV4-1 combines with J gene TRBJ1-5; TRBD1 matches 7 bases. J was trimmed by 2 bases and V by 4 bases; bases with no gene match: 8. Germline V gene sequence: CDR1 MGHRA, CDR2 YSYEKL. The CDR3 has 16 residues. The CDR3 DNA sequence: TGCGCCAGCAGCCTCAGGCACAGGGGACGCAATCAGCCCCAGCATTTT. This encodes CASSLRHRGRNQPQHF.

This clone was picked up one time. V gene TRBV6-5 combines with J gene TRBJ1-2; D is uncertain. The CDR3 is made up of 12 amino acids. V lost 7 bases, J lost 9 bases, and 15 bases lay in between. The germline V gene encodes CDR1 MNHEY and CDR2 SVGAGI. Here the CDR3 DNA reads TGTGCCAGCAACACAGAGTTTCTAAGCTACACCTTC. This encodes CASNTEFLSYTF.

This CDR3 is CASSAEGATLYEQYF. CDR3 DNA: TGTGCCAGCAGCGCCGAAGGGGCCACCCTATACGAGCAGTACTTC. This chain uses TRBV6-5 with TRBJ2-7, with a possible D match to TRBD1 (5 bases). Trimming shortened V by 6 bases and J by 4 bases, and 19 bases separated the two germline ends. The CDR3 length is 15 residues. Germline CDR1 and CDR2: MNHEY and SVGAGI.

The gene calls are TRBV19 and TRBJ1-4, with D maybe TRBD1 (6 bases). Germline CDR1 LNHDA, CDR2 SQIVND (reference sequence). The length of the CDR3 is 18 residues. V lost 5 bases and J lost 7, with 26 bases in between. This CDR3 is CASSSTQTGPQGGEKLFF. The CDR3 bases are TGTGCCAGTAGTTCCACCCAGACAGGACCACAGGGTGGTGAAAAACTGTTTTTT.

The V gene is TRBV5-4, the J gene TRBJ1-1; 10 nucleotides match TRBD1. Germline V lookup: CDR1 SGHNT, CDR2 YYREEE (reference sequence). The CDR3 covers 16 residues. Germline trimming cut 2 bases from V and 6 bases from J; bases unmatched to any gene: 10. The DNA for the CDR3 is TGTGCCAGCAGCTTTATCCGGGACAGGGGTTCCGCTGAAGCTTTCTTT. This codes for CASSFIRDRGSAEAFF.

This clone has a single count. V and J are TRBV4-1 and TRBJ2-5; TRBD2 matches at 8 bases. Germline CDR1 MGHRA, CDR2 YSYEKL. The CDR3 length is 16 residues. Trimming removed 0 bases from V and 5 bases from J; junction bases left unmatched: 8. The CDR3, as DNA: TGCGCCAGCAGCCAAGAGGGGGTAGCGGGGACGGAGACCCAGTACTTC. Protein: CASSQEGVAGTETQYF.

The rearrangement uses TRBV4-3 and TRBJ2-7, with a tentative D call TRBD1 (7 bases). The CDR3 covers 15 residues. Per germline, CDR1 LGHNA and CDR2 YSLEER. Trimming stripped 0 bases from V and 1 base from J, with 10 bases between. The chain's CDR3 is CASSQDRGTSYEQYF. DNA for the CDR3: TGCGCCAGCAGCCAAGACAGGGGGACTTCCTACGAGCAGTACTTC.

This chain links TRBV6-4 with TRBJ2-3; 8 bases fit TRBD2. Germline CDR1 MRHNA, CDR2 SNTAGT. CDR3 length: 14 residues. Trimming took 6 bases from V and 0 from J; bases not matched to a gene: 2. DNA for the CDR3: TGTGCCAGCAGCCAGCGGGGGAGCACAGATACGCAGTATTTT. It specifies CASSQRGSTDTQYF.

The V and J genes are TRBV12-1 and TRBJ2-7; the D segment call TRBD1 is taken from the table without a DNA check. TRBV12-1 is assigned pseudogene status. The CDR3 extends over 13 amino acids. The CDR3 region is CPRGGTGPVEQYF. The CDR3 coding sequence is TGTCCCCGGGGGGGGACAGGGCCAGTCGAGCAGTACTTC.

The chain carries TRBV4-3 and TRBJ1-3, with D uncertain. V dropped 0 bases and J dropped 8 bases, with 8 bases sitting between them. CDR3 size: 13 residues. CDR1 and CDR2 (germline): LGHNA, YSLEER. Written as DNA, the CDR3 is TGCGCCAGCAGCCAAGAGGTCCCGGACACCATATATTTT. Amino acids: CASSQEVPDTIYF.

This chain's CDR3 is CALNRGGEKLFF. Here the CDR3 DNA reads TGTGCCTTGAACAGGGGGGGAGAAAAACTGTTTTTT. The chain carries TRBV30 and TRBJ1-4; 8 bases agree with TRBD1. The CDR3 is made up of 12 amino acids. Per germline, CDR1 GTSNPN and CDR2 SVGIG (reference sequence). Trimming at V came to 7 bases and at J to 8 bases, leaving 6 bases not matched to a gene.

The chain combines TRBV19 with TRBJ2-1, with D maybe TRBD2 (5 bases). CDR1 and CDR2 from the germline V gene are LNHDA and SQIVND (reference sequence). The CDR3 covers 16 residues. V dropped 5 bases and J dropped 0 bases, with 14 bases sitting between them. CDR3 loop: CASSLGRGGSYNEQFF. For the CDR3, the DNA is TGTGCCAGTAGTCTCGGCCGTGGAGGCTCCTACAATGAGCAGTTCTTC.

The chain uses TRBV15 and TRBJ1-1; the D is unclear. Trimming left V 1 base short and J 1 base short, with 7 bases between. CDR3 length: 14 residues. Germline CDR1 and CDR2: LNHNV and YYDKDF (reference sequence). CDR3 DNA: TGTGCCACCAGCAGAGCAATGAGGAACACTGAAGCTTTCTTT. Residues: CATSRAMRNTEAFF. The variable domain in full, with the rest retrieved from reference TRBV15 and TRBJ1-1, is DAMVIQNPRYQVTQFGKPVTLSCSQTLNHNVMYWYQQKSSQAPKLLFHYYDKDFNNEADTPDNFQSRRPNTSFCFLDIRSPGLGDTAMYLCATSRAMRNTEAFFGQGTRLTVV.

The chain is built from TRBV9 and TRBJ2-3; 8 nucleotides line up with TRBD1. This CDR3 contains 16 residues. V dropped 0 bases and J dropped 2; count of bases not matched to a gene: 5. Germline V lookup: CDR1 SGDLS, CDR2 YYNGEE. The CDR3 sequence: CASSVGGTGITDTQYF. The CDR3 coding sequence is TGTGCCAGCAGCGTAGGAGGGACAGGAATCACAGATACGCAGTATTTT.

The CDR3 region is CASSTVATEAFF. DNA of the CDR3: TGTGCCAGTAGTACGGTCGCTACTGAAGCTTTCTTT. The chain couples TRBV19 to TRBJ1-1; D ambiguous. Looked up from germline, CDR1 is LNHDA and CDR2 is SQIVND (reference sequence). V lost 4 bases to trimming and J lost 5 bases, with 8 bases between them. The length of the CDR3 is 12 residues.

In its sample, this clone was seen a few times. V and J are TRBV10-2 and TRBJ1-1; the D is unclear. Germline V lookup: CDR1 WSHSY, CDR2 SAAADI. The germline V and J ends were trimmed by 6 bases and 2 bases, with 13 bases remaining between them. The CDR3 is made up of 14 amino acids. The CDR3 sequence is CASRSGPGNTEAFF. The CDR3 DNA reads TGCGCCAGCAGGAGCGGTCCAGGCAACACTGAAGCTTTCTTT.

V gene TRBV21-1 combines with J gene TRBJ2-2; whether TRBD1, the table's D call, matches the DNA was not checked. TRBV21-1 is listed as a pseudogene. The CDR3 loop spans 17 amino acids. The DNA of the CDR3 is TGTGCCAGCAGCAAATGGACAGGGGGCGCGGATACCGGGGAGCTGTTTTTT. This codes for CASSKWTGGADTGELFF.

The CDR3 is CASSLGGQSYNEQFF. The CDR3 coding sequence is TGCGCCAGCAGCTTGGGTGGGCAGTCCTACAATGAGCAGTTCTTC. V is TRBV5-1 and J is TRBJ2-1; no definite D call. CDR1 is SGHRS and CDR2 is YFSETQ in the germline V gene. The V and J ends lost 0 bases and 1 base respectively, with 8 bases between them. This CDR3 spans 15 amino acids.

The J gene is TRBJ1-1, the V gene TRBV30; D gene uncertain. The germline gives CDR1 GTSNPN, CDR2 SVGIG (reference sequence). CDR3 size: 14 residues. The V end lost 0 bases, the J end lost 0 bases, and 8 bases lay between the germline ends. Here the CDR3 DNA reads TGTGCCTGGAGTGTACAAGGAGTGAACACTGAAGCTTTCTTT. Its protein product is CAWSVQGVNTEAFF.

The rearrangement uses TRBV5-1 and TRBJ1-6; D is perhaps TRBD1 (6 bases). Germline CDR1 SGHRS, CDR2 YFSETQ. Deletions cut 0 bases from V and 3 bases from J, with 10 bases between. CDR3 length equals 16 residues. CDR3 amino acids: CASSLEAGVYNSPLHF. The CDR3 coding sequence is TGCGCCAGCAGCTTGGAGGCAGGGGTCTATAATTCACCCCTCCACTTT.

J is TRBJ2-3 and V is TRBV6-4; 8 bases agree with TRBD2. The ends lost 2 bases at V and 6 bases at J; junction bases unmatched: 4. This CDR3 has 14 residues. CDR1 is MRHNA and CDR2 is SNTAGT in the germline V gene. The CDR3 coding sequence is TGTGCCAGCAGTGACCGTGGACTAGCTGATACGCAGTATTTT. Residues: CASSDRGLADTQYF.

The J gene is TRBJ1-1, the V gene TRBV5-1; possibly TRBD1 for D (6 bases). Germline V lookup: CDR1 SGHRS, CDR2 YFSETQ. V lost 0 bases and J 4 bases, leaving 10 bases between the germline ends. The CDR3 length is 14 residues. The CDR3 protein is CASSLAGAPTEAFF. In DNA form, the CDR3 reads TGCGCCAGCAGCTTGGCAGGGGCTCCCACTGAAGCTTTCTTT.

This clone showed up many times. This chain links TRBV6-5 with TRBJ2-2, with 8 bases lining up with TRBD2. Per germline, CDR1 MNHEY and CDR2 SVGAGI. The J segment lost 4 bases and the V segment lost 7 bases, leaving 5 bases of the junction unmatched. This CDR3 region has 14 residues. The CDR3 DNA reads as TGTGCCAGCATCCCGGGGGGGGGCACCGGGGAGCTGTTTTTT. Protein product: CASIPGGGTGELFF.

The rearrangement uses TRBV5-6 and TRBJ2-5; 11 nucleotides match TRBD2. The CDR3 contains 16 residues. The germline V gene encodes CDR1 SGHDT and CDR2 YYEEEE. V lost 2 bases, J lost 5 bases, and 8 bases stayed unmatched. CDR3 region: CASSFLAGGSPETQYF. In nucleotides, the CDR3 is TGTGCCAGCAGCTTTTTAGCGGGGGGGAGCCCGGAGACCCAGTACTTC. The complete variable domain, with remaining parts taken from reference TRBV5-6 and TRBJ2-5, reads DAGVTQSPTHLIKTRGQQVTLRCSPKSGHDTVSWYQQALGQGPQFIFQYYEEEERQRGNFPDRFSGHQFPNYSSELNVNALLLGDSALYLCASSFLAGGSPETQYFGPGTRLLVL.

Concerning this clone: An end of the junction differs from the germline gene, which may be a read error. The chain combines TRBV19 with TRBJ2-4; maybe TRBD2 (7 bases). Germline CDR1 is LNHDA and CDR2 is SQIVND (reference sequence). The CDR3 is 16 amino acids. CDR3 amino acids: CASSLVRGAAQNIQYF. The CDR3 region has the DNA TGTGCCAGTAGTCTAGTCCGGGGGGCAGCCCAAAACATTCAGTACTTC.

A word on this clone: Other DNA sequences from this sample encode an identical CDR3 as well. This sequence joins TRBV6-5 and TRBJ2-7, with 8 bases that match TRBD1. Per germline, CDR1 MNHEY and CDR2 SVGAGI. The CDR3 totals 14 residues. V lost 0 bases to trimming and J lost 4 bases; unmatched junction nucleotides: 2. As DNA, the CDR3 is TGTGCCAGCAGTTACTCCCAGGGGGCGTACGAGCAGTACTTC. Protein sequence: CASSYSQGAYEQYF.

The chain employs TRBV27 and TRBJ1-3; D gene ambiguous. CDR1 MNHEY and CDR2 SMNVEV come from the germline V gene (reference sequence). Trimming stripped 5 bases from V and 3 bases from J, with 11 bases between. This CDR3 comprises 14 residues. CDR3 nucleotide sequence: TGTGCCAGCAGTACCAACAGTTATGGAAACACCATATATTTT. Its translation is CASSTNSYGNTIYF.

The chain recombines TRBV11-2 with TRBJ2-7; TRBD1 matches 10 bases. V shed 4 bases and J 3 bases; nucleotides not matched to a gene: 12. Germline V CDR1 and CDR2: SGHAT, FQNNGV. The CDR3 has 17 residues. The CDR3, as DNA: TGTGCCAGCAGCTCGAAAACCCCGGGACAGGGGTACTACGAGCAGTACTTC. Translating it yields CASSSKTPGQGYYEQYF.

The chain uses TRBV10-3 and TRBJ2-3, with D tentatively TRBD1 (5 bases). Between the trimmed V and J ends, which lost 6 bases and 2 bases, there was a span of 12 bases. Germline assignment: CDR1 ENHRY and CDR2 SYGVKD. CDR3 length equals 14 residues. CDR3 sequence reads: CAIRDREITDTQYF. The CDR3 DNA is TGTGCCATCAGAGACAGAGAAATCACAGATACGCAGTATTTT.

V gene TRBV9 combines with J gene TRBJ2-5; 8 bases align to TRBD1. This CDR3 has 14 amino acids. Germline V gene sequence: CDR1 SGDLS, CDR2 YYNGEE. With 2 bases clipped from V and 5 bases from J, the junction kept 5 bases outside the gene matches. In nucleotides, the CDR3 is TGTGCCAGCAGCGTCCAGGGGGCGCTTGAGACCCAGTACTTC. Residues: CASSVQGALETQYF.

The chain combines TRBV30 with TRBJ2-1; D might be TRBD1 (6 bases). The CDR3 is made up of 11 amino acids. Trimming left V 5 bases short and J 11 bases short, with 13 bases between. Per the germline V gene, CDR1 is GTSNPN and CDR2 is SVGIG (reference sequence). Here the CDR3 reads CAWDYRDKQFF. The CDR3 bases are TGTGCCTGGGATTACCGGGACAAGCAGTTCTTC.